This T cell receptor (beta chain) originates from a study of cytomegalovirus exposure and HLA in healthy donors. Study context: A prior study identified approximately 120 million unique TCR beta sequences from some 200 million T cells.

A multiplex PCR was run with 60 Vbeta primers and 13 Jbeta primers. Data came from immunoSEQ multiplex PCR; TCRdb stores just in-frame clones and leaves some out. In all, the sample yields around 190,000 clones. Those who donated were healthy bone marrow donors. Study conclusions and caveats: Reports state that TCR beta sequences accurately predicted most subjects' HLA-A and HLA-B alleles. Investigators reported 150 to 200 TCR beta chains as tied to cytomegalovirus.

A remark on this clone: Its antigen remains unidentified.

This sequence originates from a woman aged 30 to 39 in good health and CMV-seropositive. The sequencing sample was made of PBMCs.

The CDR3 sequence: CASRLGTGGTEAFF. CDR3 sequence (DNA): TGTGCCAGCAGGCTCGGGACAGGGGGCACTGAAGCTTTCTTT. The V gene is TRBV11-2, the J gene TRBJ1-1; 11 bases align to TRBD1. Germline CDR1 is SGHAT and CDR2 is FQNNGV. This CDR3 spans 14 amino acids. The J segment lost 4 bases and the V segment lost 6 bases, leaving 4 bases of the junction unmatched.